Listed here are 12 T cell receptor beta chains from one sample, sequenced in a study of blood T cell repertoires in COVID-19. TCRdb's table, derived via immunoSEQ multiplex PCR, lists solely in-frame clones and lacks some. The sample holds some 170,000 clones; 80% to 90% are singletons and the top ten take 11%. The sample was peripheral blood. The receptors were gathered from a human donor in a cohort sampled during active COVID-19.

The CDR3 DNA is TGCAGCGTTGAAGGGACAGGGGGCAACGTCGTGAAGAATGGCTACACCTTC. This codes for CSVEGTGGNVVKNGYTF. The J gene is TRBJ1-2, the V gene TRBV29-1; 11 bases map to TRBD1. CDR3 length equals 17 residues. CDR1 is SQVTM and CDR2 is ANQGSEA in the germline V gene. The junction had 13 bases not matched to a gene; V was cut back by 1 base and J by 6 bases.

V and J are TRBV29-1 and TRBJ1-2, with D unresolved. Germline V CDR1 and CDR2: SQVTM, ANQGSEA. CDR3 size: 13 residues. Trimming took 4 bases from V and 4 from J, leaving 13 bases between them. In nucleotides, the CDR3 is TGCAGCGTTGGGAGGGTTGGCTTCTATGGCTACACCTTC. It is translated as CSVGRVGFYGYTF. The full variable domain, in which reference TRBV29-1 and TRBJ1-2 provide the parts outside the CDR3, is SAVISQKPSRDICQRGTSLTIQCQVDSQVTMMFWYRQQPGQSLTLIATANQGSEATYESGFVIDKFPISRPNLTFSTLTVSNMSPEDSSIYLCSVGRVGFYGYTFGSGTRLTVV.

The gene calls are TRBV5-4 and TRBJ1-6; D ambiguous. The germline V gene encodes CDR1 SGHNT and CDR2 YYREEE (reference sequence). This CDR3 spans 16 amino acids. Trimming removed 0 bases at V and 0 bases at J, with 7 bases between. This CDR3 reads CASSLDGGSYNSPLHF. The CDR3 nucleotides are TGTGCCAGCAGCTTGGACGGTGGCTCCTATAATTCACCCCTCCACTTT.

The rearrangement links TRBV19 to TRBJ2-1, with D perhaps matching TRBD2 (6 bases). The CDR3 runs 19 residues. The V gene lost 5 bases and the J gene lost 0 bases, with 23 bases spanning the gap. Germline CDR1 reads LNHDA; CDR2 reads SQIVND (reference sequence). CDR3 sequence reads: CASSAGGPDWKSSYNEQFF. In DNA form, the CDR3 reads TGTGCCAGTAGTGCCGGGGGTCCCGACTGGAAGAGCTCCTACAATGAGCAGTTCTTC.

This clone was recorded a few times. The sample contains more than one DNA sequence encoding this CDR3. The chain's CDR3 is CAWTPRDTIYF. The CDR3, as DNA: TGTGCCTGGACCCCAAGAGACACCATATATTTT. V is TRBV30 and J is TRBJ1-3, with D unclear. V was clipped by 4 bases and J by 8 bases, with 9 bases between them. CDR3 length: 11 amino acids. Per germline, CDR1 GTSNPN and CDR2 SVGIG (reference sequence).

This chain connects TRBV10-2 to TRBJ1-1, with D perhaps TRBD1 (6 bases). The ends were cut back, 3 bases at V and 12 bases at J, with 17 bases in the middle. This CDR3 is 13 amino acids long. Germline V gene data show CDR1 as WSHSY and CDR2 as SAAADI. CDR3 residues: CASSDEGVRGTFF. The CDR3 DNA sequence: TGCGCCAGCAGTGACGAGGGGGTCCGAGGAACTTTCTTT.

V is TRBV7-2 and J is TRBJ1-1; 7 nucleotides align to TRBD1. Trimming cost V 2 bases and J 5 bases; bases outside gene matches: 5. Germline assignment: CDR1 SGHTA and CDR2 FQGNSA. The CDR3 is 14 amino acids. CDR3 nucleotide sequence: TGTGCCAGCAGCTTATGGTACAGGGGTACTGAAGCTTTCTTT. Its translation is CASSLWYRGTEAFF.

The J gene is TRBJ2-7, the V gene TRBV6-5; perhaps TRBD1 as D (6 bases). From germline, CDR1 is MNHEY and CDR2 SVGAGI. Trimming stripped 11 bases from V and 1 base from J, with 15 bases between. The CDR3 covers 13 residues. The CDR3 bases are TGTGCCGCCCCTGGGGGCGGATCCTACGAGCAGTACTTC. This codes for CAAPGGGSYEQYF.

Only one count was recorded for this clone. The gene calls are TRBV6-2 or TRBV6-3 and TRBJ2-3; TRBD2 agrees at 11 bases. This CDR3 contains 17 residues. V lost 3 bases to trimming and J lost 4 bases; unmatched junction nucleotides: 9. Germline loops: CDR1 MNHEY, CDR2 SVGEGT. CDR3 in amino acids: CASSYALAGGSADTQYF. The CDR3 nucleotides read TGTGCCAGCAGTTATGCCCTAGCGGGGGGCAGCGCAGATACGCAGTATTTT.

This clone was seen a handful of times. This chain connects TRBV2 to TRBJ2-2; D call uncertain. V lost 4 bases and J 2 bases, leaving 8 bases between the germline ends. Germline V gives CDR1 SNHLY, CDR2 FYNNEI. The CDR3 has 14 residues. CDR3 sequence: CASSGAANTGELFF. The DNA of the CDR3 is TGTGCCAGCAGTGGGGCCGCTAACACCGGGGAGCTGTTTTTT.

V gene TRBV20-1 combines with J gene TRBJ2-5, with a possible D match to TRBD1 (6 bases). Germline CDR1 DFQATT, CDR2 SNEGSKA (reference sequence). The CDR3 sequence is 14 residues long. V shed 3 bases and J shed 2 bases, with 13 bases lying between them. The CDR3 DNA reads as TGCAGTGCTAGTCATCAGGGGTGGCAAGAGACCCAGTACTTC. Protein product: CSASHQGWQETQYF.

This clone appeared a few times. The chain carries TRBV10-2 and TRBJ2-7, with a possible D match to TRBD2 (7 bases). The V end was cut by 2 bases, the J end by 3 bases, with 17 bases between. The CDR3 has 16 amino acids. Germline-derived CDR1 and CDR2 are WSHSY and SAAADI. The CDR3 protein is CASSEGLGGGLYEQYF. CDR3 coding DNA: TGCGCCAGCAGTGAGGGGCTGGGGGGGGGCCTCTACGAGCAGTACTTC.